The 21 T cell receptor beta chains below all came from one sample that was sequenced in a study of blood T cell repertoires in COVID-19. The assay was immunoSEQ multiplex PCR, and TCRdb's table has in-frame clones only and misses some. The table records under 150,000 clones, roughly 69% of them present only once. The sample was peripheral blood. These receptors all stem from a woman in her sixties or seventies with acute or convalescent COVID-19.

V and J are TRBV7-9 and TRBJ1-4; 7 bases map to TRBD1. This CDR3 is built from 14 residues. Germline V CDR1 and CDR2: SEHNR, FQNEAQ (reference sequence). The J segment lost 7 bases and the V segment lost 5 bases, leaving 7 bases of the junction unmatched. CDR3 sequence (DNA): TGTGCCAGCAGCCCGACAGGGACGACTGAAAAACTGTTTTTT. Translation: CASSPTGTTEKLFF.

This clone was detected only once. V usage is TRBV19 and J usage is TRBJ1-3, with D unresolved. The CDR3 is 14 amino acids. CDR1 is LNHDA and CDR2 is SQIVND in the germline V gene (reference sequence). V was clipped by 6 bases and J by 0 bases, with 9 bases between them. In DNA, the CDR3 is TGTGCCAGTAGCGCCGGGAGCTCTGGAAACACCATATATTTT. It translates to CASSAGSSGNTIYF. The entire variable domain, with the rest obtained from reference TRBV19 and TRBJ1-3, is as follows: DGGITQSPKYLFRKEGQNVTLSCEQNLNHDAMYWYRQDPGQGLRLIYYSQIVNDFQKGDIAEGYSVSREKKESFPLTVTSAQKNPTAFYLCASSAGSSGNTIYFGEGSWLTVV.

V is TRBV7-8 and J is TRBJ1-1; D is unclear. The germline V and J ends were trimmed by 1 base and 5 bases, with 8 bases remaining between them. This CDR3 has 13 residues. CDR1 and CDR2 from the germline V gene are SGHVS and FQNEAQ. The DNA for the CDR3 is TGTGCCAGCAGCTTAGGAGGGAGGACTGAAGCTTTCTTT. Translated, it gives CASSLGGRTEAFF.

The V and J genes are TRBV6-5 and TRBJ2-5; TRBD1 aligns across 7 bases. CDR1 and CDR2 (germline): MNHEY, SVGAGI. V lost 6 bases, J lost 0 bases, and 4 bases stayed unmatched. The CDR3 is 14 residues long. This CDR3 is CASRRQGYQETQYF. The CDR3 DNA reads TGTGCCAGCAGGAGACAGGGTTACCAAGAGACCCAGTACTTC.

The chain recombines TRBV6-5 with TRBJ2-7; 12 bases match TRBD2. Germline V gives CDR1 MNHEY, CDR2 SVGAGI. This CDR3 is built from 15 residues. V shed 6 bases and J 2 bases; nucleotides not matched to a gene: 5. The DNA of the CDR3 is TGTGCCAGCAGCGACAGACTAGCGGGGGCCTACGAGCAGTACTTC. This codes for CASSDRLAGAYEQYF.

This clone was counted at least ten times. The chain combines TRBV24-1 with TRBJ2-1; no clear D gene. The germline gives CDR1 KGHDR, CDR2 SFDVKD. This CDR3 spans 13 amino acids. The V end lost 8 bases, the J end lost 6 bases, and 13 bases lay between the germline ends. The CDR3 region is CATTSSISNEQFF. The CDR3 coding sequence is TGTGCCACCACTTCATCGATCAGCAATGAGCAGTTCTTC.

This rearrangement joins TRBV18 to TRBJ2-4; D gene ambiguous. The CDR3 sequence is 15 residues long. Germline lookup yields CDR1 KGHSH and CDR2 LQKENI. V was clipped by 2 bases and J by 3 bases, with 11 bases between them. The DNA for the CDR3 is TGTGCCAGCTCACCAGGTCAGAACCTCAAAAACATTCAGTACTTC. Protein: CASSPGQNLKNIQYF.

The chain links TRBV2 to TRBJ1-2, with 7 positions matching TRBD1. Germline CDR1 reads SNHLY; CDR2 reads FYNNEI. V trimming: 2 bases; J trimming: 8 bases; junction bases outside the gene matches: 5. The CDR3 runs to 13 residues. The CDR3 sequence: CASSETGEEGYTF. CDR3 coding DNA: TGTGCCAGCAGTGAAACAGGGGAGGAAGGCTACACCTTC.

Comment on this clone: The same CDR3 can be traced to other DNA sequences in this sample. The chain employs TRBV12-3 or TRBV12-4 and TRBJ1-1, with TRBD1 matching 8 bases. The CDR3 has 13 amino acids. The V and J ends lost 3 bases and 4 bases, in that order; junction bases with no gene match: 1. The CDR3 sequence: CASSFTGGTEAFF. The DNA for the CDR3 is TGTGCCAGCAGTTTCACAGGGGGCACTGAAGCTTTCTTT.

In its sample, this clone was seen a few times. The CDR3 DNA is TGCAGCGTCGAGGGACAGGGGAACACCGGGGAGCTGTTTTTT. Amino acid sequence: CSVEGQGNTGELFF. The gene calls are TRBV29-1 and TRBJ2-2; 9 nucleotides line up with TRBD1. V lost 6 bases to trimming and J lost 1 base; unmatched junction nucleotides: 3. The CDR3 consists of 14 residues. The germline V gene has CDR1 SQVTM and CDR2 ANQGSEA.

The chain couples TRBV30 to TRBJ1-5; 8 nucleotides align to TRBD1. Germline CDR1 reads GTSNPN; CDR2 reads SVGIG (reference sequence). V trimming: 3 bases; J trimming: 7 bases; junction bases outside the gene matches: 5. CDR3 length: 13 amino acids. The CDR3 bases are TGTGCCTGGAGGGCAGGGGGCGGGCAGCCCCAGCATTTT. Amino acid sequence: CAWRAGGGQPQHF.

In DNA, the CDR3 is TGTGCCAGCAGTTTATCGTATGGCGGCTCACCCCTCCACTTT. Protein product: CASSLSYGGSPLHF. The V and J genes are TRBV27 and TRBJ1-6; D remains unclear. The germline V gene encodes CDR1 MNHEY and CDR2 SMNVEV (reference sequence). The CDR3 length is 14 residues. Trimming removed 0 bases at V and 10 bases at J, with 10 bases between.

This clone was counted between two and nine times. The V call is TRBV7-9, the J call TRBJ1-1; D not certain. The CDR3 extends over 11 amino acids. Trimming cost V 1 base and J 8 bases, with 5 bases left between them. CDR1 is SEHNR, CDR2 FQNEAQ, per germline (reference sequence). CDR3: CASSLEQEAFF. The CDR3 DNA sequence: TGTGCCAGCAGCTTAGAACAGGAAGCTTTCTTT.

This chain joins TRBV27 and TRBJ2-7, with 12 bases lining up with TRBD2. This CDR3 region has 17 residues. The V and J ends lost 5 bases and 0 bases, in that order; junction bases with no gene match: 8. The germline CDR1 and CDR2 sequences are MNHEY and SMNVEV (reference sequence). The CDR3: CASSALPSGRASYEQYF. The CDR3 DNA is TGTGCCAGCAGTGCCCTCCCTAGCGGGAGGGCCTCCTACGAGCAGTACTTC.

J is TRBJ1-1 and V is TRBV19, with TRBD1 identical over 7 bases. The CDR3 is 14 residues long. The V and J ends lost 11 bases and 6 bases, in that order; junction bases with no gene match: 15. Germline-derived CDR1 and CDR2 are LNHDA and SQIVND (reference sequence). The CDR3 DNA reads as TGTGCCTGCAAGAGACAGGGAGGAAGGGCTGAAGCTTTCTTT. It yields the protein CACKRQGGRAEAFF.

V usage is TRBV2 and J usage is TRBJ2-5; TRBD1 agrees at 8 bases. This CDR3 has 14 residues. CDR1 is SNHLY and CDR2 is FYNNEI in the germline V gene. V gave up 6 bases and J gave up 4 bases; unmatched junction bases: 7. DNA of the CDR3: TGTGCCAGCAGCGGACAGGGAGTTGGAGAGACCCAGTACTTC. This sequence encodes CASSGQGVGETQYF.

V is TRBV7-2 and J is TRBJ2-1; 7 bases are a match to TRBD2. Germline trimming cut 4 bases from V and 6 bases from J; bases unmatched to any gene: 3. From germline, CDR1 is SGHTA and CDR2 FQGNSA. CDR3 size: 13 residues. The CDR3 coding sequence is TGTGCCAGCAGCTCTTCTAGCGGCAATGAGCAGTTCTTC. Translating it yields CASSSSSGNEQFF.

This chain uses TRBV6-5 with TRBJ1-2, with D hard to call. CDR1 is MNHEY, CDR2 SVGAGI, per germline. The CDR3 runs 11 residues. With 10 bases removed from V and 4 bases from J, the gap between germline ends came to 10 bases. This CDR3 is CATRGIYGYTF. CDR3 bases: TGTGCCACTCGAGGAATCTATGGCTACACCTTC.

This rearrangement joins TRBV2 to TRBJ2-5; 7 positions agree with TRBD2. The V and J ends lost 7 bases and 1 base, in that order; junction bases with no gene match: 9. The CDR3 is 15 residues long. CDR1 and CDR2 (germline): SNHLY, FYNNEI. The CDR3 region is CASKGTAGSQETQYF. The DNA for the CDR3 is TGTGCCAGCAAGGGAACAGCGGGATCCCAAGAGACCCAGTACTTC.

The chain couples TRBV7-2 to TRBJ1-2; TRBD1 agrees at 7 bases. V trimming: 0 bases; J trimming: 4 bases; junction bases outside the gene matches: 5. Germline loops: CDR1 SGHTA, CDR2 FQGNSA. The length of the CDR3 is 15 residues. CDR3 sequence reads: CASSLAHRGSYGYTF. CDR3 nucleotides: TGTGCCAGCAGCTTAGCGCACAGGGGAAGCTATGGCTACACCTTC.

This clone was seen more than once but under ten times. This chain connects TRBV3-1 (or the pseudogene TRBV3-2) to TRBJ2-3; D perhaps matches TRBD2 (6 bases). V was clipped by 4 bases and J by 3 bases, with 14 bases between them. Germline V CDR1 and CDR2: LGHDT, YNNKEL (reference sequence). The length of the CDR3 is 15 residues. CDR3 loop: CASSRGLRQTDTQYF. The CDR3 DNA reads TGTGCCAGCAGCCGAGGACTAAGACAGACAGATACGCAGTATTTT.